This T cell receptor beta chain was sequenced during a study of cytomegalovirus exposure and HLA in healthy donors. Overall study results and limits: Reported performance of the classifier showed diagnosis of cytomegalovirus status with high specificity and sensitivity. Analysis was performed later, and it showed HLA-associated TCR beta chains to be more clonally expanded than equally common others. In vitro checks showed that a few CMV-associated chains really do target CMV antigens.

This PCR relied on a set of 60 Vbeta primers and 13 Jbeta primers. The protocol was immunoSEQ multiplex PCR, while the TCRdb copy is restricted to in-frame clones and leaves out a portion. The sample shows a few hundred thousand clones, about 80% of them seen only once. J gave up 0 bases and V 4 bases, and 12 bases lay outside the gene matches. Germline assignment: CDR1 MNHNS and CDR2 SASEGT. The length of the CDR3 is 20 residues. Details on this clone: Its antigen is unknown.

All the people who gave samples were healthy bone marrow donors. V gene TRBV6-1 combines with J gene TRBJ2-1, with TRBD2 identical over 13 bases. Source material: PBMCs. This clonotype was sampled from a girl aged 2 to 10 in good health and CMV-seronegative. The CDR3 bases are TGTGCCAGCAGTGTTCCGGGAAGACTAGCGGGGGGAAGCTCCTACAATGAGCAGTTCTTC. Its translation is CASSVPGRLAGGSSYNEQFF.